These 5 T cell receptor beta chains came from one sample sequenced in a study of blood T cell repertoires in COVID-19. Some clones are missing from TCRdb's copy, which holds only in-frame ones; the method was immunoSEQ multiplex PCR. The sample includes 140,000 to 150,000 clones, roughly 78% of them seen just once. Sequencing was carried out using PBMCs or T cells enriched from blood (not recorded which). Receptor source: a woman aged 50 to 65 who had recovered from COVID-19.

V gene TRBV27 combines with J gene TRBJ2-2, with D uncertain. The CDR3 sequence is 12 residues long. CDR1 is MNHEY and CDR2 is SMNVEV in the germline V gene (reference sequence). Trimming stripped 3 bases from V and 4 bases from J, with 3 bases between. The CDR3 region is CASSFGTGELFF. The CDR3 nucleotides read TGTGCCAGCAGTTTCGGCACCGGGGAGCTGTTTTTT.

As regards this clone: At the DNA level, this CDR3 is encoded by other sequences in the same sample as well. CDR3 amino acids: CASSRANYGYTF. Here the CDR3 DNA reads TGTGCCAGTAGTAGAGCTAACTATGGCTACACCTTC. This sequence joins TRBV19 and TRBJ1-2, with D unresolved. CDR1 is LNHDA and CDR2 is SQIVND in the germline V gene (reference sequence). Trimming shortened V by 4 bases and J by 0 bases, and 3 bases separated the two germline ends. The length of the CDR3 is 12 residues.

V and J are TRBV18 and TRBJ1-5; D is undetermined. The germline CDR1 and CDR2 sequences are KGHSH and LQKENI. V lost 3 bases and J 4 bases, leaving 7 bases between the germline ends. CDR3 size: 13 residues. CDR3 nucleotides: TGTGCCAGCTCACCTGACATGAATCAGCCCCAGCATTTT. Translating it yields CASSPDMNQPQHF. Supplemented by reference TRBV18 and TRBJ1-5, the full variable domain reads NAGVMQNPRHLVRRRGQEARLRCSPMKGHSHVYWYRQLPEEGLKFMVYLQKENIIDESGMPKERFSAEFPKEGPSILRIQQVVRGDSAAYFCASSPDMNQPQHFGDGTRLSIL.

The rearrangement links TRBV28 to TRBJ2-5, with TRBD2 as a possible D gene (5 bases). V shed 6 bases and J shed 1 base, with 15 bases lying between them. This CDR3 is built from 15 residues. Germline CDR1 and CDR2: MDHEN and SYDVKM. The CDR3 DNA reads as TGTGCCAGCAGCCCCCGCGGGCAGGCCCAAGAGACCCAGTACTTC. The encoded protein is CASSPRGQAQETQYF.

This clone was recorded once. The chain couples TRBV6-2 or TRBV6-3 to TRBJ2-7, with 8 positions matching TRBD1. V gave up 6 bases and J gave up 1 base; unmatched junction bases: 8. This CDR3 contains 15 residues. CDR1 is MNHEY and CDR2 is SVGEGT in the germline V gene. CDR3 DNA: TGTGCCAGCAGCCACCACAGGGGGATATCCTACGAGCAGTACTTC. Amino acid sequence: CASSHHRGISYEQYF.